These 19 T cell receptor beta chains originate from one sample sequenced in a study of T cell repertoires in cytomegalovirus infection. These receptors lack a known antigen. In TCRdb, the reads were re-called with MiXCR into one record per CDR3 protein. The sample consists of around 800,000 distinct CDR3 sequences, approximately 32% of them appearing once. The material was cultured CD8+ T cells from PBMCs, obtained from culture after CMV antigen stimulation. The receptors here all came from a human donor in good health (CMV status not recorded). Some clones in this sample may be carry-over from other donors' samples.

This clonotype was recorded a few times. The chain uses TRBV4-1 and TRBJ1-1; a possible D gene is TRBD1 (6 bases). This CDR3 region has 16 residues. Trimming cost V 1 base and J 2 bases, with 14 bases left between them. The V gene's germline CDR1 is MGHRA and CDR2 YSYEKL. CDR3 protein: CASSQAPQGPNTEAFF. The CDR3 bases are TGCGCCAGCAGCCAAGCCCCACAGGGCCCCAACACTGAAGCTTTCTTT.

The table lists this clonotype with many counts. This chain joins TRBV7-6 and TRBJ2-7; TRBD1 agrees at 7 bases. The CDR3 is 15 amino acids. V lost 5 bases and J lost 3; bases outside the gene matches: 10. Germline V gene data show CDR1 as SGHVS and CDR2 as FNYEAQ. The CDR3 sequence: CASSLPRDRDYEQYV. The CDR3 DNA is TGTGCCAGCAGCCTCCCCCGAGACAGGGACTACGAGCAGTACGTC.

The chain couples TRBV6-2 or TRBV6-3 to TRBJ2-3, with TRBD2 matching 16 bases. V was clipped by 10 bases and J by 6 bases; unmatched bases: 7. Germline assignment: CDR1 MNHEY and CDR2 SVGEGT. The CDR3 covers 15 residues. This CDR3 reads CATGTSGGGWDTQYF. The CDR3 DNA sequence: TGTGCCACCGGGACTAGCGGGGGGGGTTGGGATACGCAGTATTTT.

This rearrangement joins TRBV4-1 to TRBJ2-5, with TRBD2 as a possible D gene (6 bases). The CDR3 spans 17 residues. CDR1 is MGHRA and CDR2 is YSYEKL in the germline V gene. The V and J ends lost 1 base and 0 bases respectively, with 15 bases between them. DNA for the CDR3: TGCGCCAGCAGCCAAGGTGACGGGGGACCGTACCAAGAGACCCAGTACTTC. Its protein is CASSQGDGGPYQETQYF.

The rearrangement joins TRBV6-5 to TRBJ2-5; D gene ambiguous. This CDR3 contains 14 residues. Germline V gene data show CDR1 as MNHEY and CDR2 as SVGAGI. Trimming stripped 5 bases from V and 9 bases from J, with 19 bases between. The CDR3 is CASSHPPLPSPQYF. DNA of the CDR3: TGTGCCAGCAGTCACCCCCCGCTACCAAGTCCCCAGTACTTC.

V gene TRBV28 combines with J gene TRBJ2-1; TRBD1 aligns across 10 bases. Trimming cost V 3 bases and J 4 bases; bases outside gene matches: 6. This CDR3 has 16 amino acids. Germline CDR1 is MDHEN and CDR2 is SYDVKM. CDR3 bases: TGTGCCAGCAGTTTCCGGGACAGGGGTGTATACAATGAGCAGTTCTTC. It is translated as CASSFRDRGVYNEQFF.

The chain uses TRBV25-1 and TRBJ1-1; D is unclear. Trimming cost V 4 bases and J 0 bases, with 12 bases left between them. Germline CDR1 is MGHDK and CDR2 is SYGVNS. The CDR3 consists of 15 residues. The CDR3: CASSGEDRLNTEAFF. As DNA, the CDR3 is TGTGCCAGCAGTGGGGAGGACCGATTGAACACTGAAGCTTTCTTT. The variable domain in full, with the rest retrieved from reference TRBV25-1 and TRBJ1-1, is EADIYQTPRYLVIGTGKKITLECSQTMGHDKMYWYQQDPGMELHLIHYSYGVNSTEKGDLSSESTVSRIRTEHFPLTLESARPSHTSQYLCASSGEDRLNTEAFFGQGTRLTVV.

The V gene is TRBV5-1, the J gene TRBJ1-1, with D tentatively TRBD1 (5 bases). Germline V gene lookup returns CDR1 SGHRS and CDR2 YFSETQ. The CDR3 is 15 residues long. Trimming left V 4 bases short and J 7 bases short, with 20 bases between. The CDR3, as DNA: TGCGCCAGCAGCCTCGGATCGGGGGAGCTTAGTGAAGCTTTCTTT. It encodes CASSLGSGELSEAFF.

This chain joins TRBV12-5 and TRBJ2-7; D ambiguous. Germline-derived CDR1 and CDR2 are LGHNT and FRNRAP. This CDR3 is built from 13 residues. Trimming removed 1 base at V and 4 bases at J, with 8 bases between. CDR3 in DNA: TGTGCTAGTGGTTTGGGGTCAGGATACGAGCAGTACTTC. As protein: CASGLGSGYEQYF.

This clonotype has only a few counts. V gene TRBV5-6 combines with J gene TRBJ1-2; D is unresolved. Germline V CDR1 and CDR2: SGHDT, YYEEEE. CDR3 length equals 15 residues. Trimming shortened V by 4 bases and J by 0 bases, and 13 bases separated the two germline ends. The CDR3 DNA follows: TGTGCCAGCAGCCCGGGTATCATCGCTAACTATGGCTACACCTTC. This sequence encodes CASSPGIIANYGYTF.

The chain has TRBV11-2 and TRBJ2-1, with 11 bases lining up with TRBD2. Germline lookup yields CDR1 SGHAT and CDR2 FQNNGV. The V and J ends lost 0 bases and 5 bases, in that order; junction bases with no gene match: 6. This CDR3 region has 17 residues. Here the CDR3 reads CASSLDSLAGAHNEQFF. In DNA form, the CDR3 reads TGTGCCAGCAGCTTAGACTCACTAGCGGGGGCCCACAATGAGCAGTTCTTC.

V and J are TRBV12-3 or TRBV12-4 and TRBJ1-1; no clear D. CDR3 length: 12 amino acids. The V gene lost 7 bases and the J gene lost 4 bases, with 10 bases spanning the gap. Here the CDR3 DNA reads TGTGCCAGCACCATGGGAGGCACTGAAGCTTTCTTT. Its translation is CASTMGGTEAFF.

This clonotype was seen a few times. The V and J genes are TRBV29-1 and TRBJ1-2; D is undetermined. The germline gives CDR1 SQVTM, CDR2 ANQGSEA. The CDR3 has 15 amino acids. Trimming took off 2 bases at V and 6 bases at J, with 19 bases between the two ends. Here the CDR3 reads CSVETGTGPENGYTF. The DNA for the CDR3 is TGCAGCGTTGAAACGGGCACGGGCCCGGAAAATGGCTACACCTTC.

V gene TRBV12-5 combines with J gene TRBJ1-4; D ambiguous. Germline loops: CDR1 LGHNT, CDR2 FRNRAP. Trimming cost V 0 bases and J 5 bases, with 10 bases left between them. The CDR3 contains 15 residues. CDR3 bases: TGTGCTAGTGGTTTGGTCCGCCAGTCGAATGAAAAACTGTTTTTT. It encodes CASGLVRQSNEKLFF.

This clonotype has a handful of counts. This sequence joins TRBV6-8 and TRBJ2-3; D perhaps matches TRBD2 (6 bases). Germline values: CDR1 MNHGY, CDR2 SAAAGT. CDR3 length: 17 residues. Trimming left V 4 bases short and J 5 bases short, with 22 bases between. CDR3: CASSFSPNGGVGDTQYF. CDR3 DNA sequence: TGTGCCAGCAGTTTCTCCCCGAACGGCGGGGTCGGAGATACGCAGTATTTT.

This clonotype was seen ten or more times. The V gene is TRBV11-2, the J gene TRBJ2-3, with D tentatively TRBD2 (6 bases). CDR1 SGHAT and CDR2 FQNNGV come from the germline V gene. Deletions cut 5 bases from V and 6 bases from J, with 12 bases between. The CDR3 consists of 13 residues. DNA of the CDR3: TGTGCCAGCAGCACGTACGGAGGGGATACGCAGTATTTT. It translates to CASSTYGGDTQYF. Full variable domain (rest looked up from reference TRBV11-2 and TRBJ2-3): EAGVAQSPRYKIIEKRQSVAFWCNPISGHATLYWYQQILGQGPKLLIQFQNNGVVDDSQLPKDRFSAERLKGVDSTLKIQPAKLEDSAVYLCASSTYGGDTQYFGPGTRLTVL.

This clonotype was observed at least ten times. The chain combines TRBV11-1 with TRBJ1-2, with a weak D call TRBD1 (6 bases). CDR3 length: 13 amino acids. Trimming took off 4 bases at V and 4 bases at J, with 10 bases between the two ends. Germline V CDR1 and CDR2: SGHAT, FQDESV (reference sequence). CDR3 sequence: CASSSGTLYGYTF. As DNA, the CDR3 is TGTGCCAGCAGCTCCGGGACACTCTATGGCTACACCTTC. The full variable domain, completed using reference TRBV11-1 and TRBJ1-2, is EAEVAQSPRYKITEKSQAVAFWCDPISGHATLYWYRQILGQGPELLVQFQDESVVDDSQLPKDRFSAERLKGVDSTLKIQPAELGDSAMYLCASSSGTLYGYTFGSGTRLTVV.

Concerning this clonotype itself: It may be a read error: a sequence one base away is much more abundant. This chain joins TRBV7-2 and TRBJ1-6, with no clear D. The CDR3 spans 18 residues. Germline lookup yields CDR1 SGHTA and CDR2 FQGNSA. Trimming cost V 3 bases and J 6 bases, with 21 bases left between them. The CDR3 protein is CASSFHGQPATGNSPLHF. CDR3 bases: TGTGCCAGCAGCTTCCACGGGCAGCCAGCGACGGGTAATTCACCCCTCCACTTT.

This clonotype was counted only a few times. This chain connects TRBV20-1 to TRBJ1-1; 10 bases are shared with TRBD1. The CDR3 totals 13 residues. CDR1 DFQATT and CDR2 SNEGSKA come from the germline V gene (reference sequence). Trimming took 5 bases from V and 4 from J; bases not matched to a gene: 4. The CDR3: CSASGTGVTEAFF. The CDR3 DNA sequence: TGCAGTGCTTCCGGGACAGGGGTCACTGAAGCTTTCTTT.